This T cell receptor (beta chain) was captured in a study of blood T cell repertoires in COVID-19. Study-level background: The cDNA or gDNA used as material had been derived from T cells, B-cell-depleted T cells, or PBMCs.

The study recruited people aged about 18 to 95 years across roughly 23 US areas. Two consecutive negative NP/OP PCR tests, clearance, or resolved symptoms defined Cohort 3 recovery. As processed by the authors: Nucleated cell number was recorded as an estimate derived from reference gene primer amplification. Libraries were prepared by immunoSEQ multiplex PCR; TCRdb keeps only in-frame clonotypes and omits some of them. The V and J calls and clone size were taken over from that table, and D and trimming were inferred from the DNA. The table has around 150,000 clones, around 80% seen once; the top ten hold approximately 6%. V was trimmed by 11 bases and J by 5 bases, leaving 16 bases between them. The CDR3 consists of 13 residues. From germline, CDR1 is LNHDA and CDR2 SQIVND (reference sequence).

The material sequenced was PBMCs or T cells enriched from blood (not recorded which). The V and J genes are TRBV19 and TRBJ2-1; tentative D call: TRBD1 (5 bases). This receptor was identified in a man in his forties who had recovered from COVID-19. The CDR3 sequence: CAPRSRTHNEQFF. CDR3 nucleotide sequence: TGTGCCCCTCGATCCCGGACACACAATGAGCAGTTCTTC.